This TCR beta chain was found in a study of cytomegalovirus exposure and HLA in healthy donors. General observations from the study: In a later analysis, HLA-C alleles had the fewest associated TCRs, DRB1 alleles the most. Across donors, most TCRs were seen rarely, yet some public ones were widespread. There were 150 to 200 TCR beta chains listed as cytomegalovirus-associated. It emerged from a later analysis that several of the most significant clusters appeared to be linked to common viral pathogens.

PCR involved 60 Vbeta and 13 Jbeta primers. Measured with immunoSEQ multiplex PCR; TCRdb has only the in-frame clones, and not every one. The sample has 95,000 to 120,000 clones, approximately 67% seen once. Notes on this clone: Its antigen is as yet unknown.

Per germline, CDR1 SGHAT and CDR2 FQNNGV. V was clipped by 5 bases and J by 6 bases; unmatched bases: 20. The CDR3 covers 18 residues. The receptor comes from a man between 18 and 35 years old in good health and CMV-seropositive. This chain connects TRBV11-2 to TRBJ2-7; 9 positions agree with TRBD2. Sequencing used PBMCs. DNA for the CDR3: TGTGCCAGCAGCGACGGTAGGGGACTAGCTAGGACCTTCTGCGAGCAGTACGTC. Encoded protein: CASSDGRGLARTFCEQYV.